A selection of T cell receptor beta chains follows, all from one sample in a study of cytomegalovirus exposure and HLA in healthy donors. TCRdb's copy holds only in-frame clones and misses some; the assay was immunoSEQ multiplex PCR. Of 70,000 or so clones detected, over 85% appear once; the ten largest clones hold 1.5% to 1.7%. Sequenced material: PBMCs. These receptors were obtained from a man aged 18 to 29 in good health and CMV-seropositive. Both conserved end residues are part of each CDR3. A D gene is named only where the DNA matches it firmly. Not all rows give a size; the values are once, few, many and, for expanded clones, a class.

d_call	clone_size	cdr3_length	v_call	j_call	cdr3_aa	cdr3_nt
TRBD2	.	13	TRBV6-1	TRBJ2-1	CASSESGGNEQFF	TGTGCCAGCAGTGAATCGGGAGGAAATGAGCAGTTCTTC
.	once	15	TRBV18	TRBJ1-3	CASSPSDSGGNTIYF	TGTGCCAGCTCACCTTCCGACTCTGGGGGAAACACCATATATTTT
TRBD2	.	14	TRBV5-1	TRBJ2-7	CASSLTSGPYEQYF	TGCGCCAGCAGCCTGACTAGCGGACCCTACGAGCAGTACTTC
TRBD2	.	13	TRBV28	TRBJ2-3	CASSLSGGDTQYF	TGTGCCAGCAGTTTATCCGGGGGGGATACGCAGTATTTT
.	.	15	TRBV6-5	TRBJ1-5	CASSYSRLGNQPQHF	TGTGCCAGCAGTTACTCCCGCCTAGGCAATCAGCCCCAGCATTTT
.	.	17	TRBV21-1	TRBJ1-5	CASSTSESRGREQPQHF	TGTGCCAGCAGCACCAGCGAGTCCAGGGGTAGGGAGCAGCCCCAGCATTTT
TRBD1	once	14	TRBV6-4	TRBJ2-1	CASSVRTGLHEQFF	TGTGCCAGCAGTGTCAGGACAGGGTTGCATGAGCAGTTCTTC
.	.	13	TRBV2	TRBJ2-1	CASKLASYNEQFF	TGTGCCAGCAAACTTGCCTCCTACAATGAGCAGTTCTTC
.	.	17	TRBV11-2	TRBJ2-7	CASSPEVRGGPTYEQYF	TGTGCCAGCAGCCCCGAGGTCCGAGGGGGTCCTACCTACGAGCAGTACTTC
.	.	13	TRBV7-3	TRBJ1-5	CASSLGEDQPQHF	TGTGCCAGCAGCCTAGGGGAGGATCAGCCCCAGCATTTT
.	.	16	TRBV14	TRBJ1-1	CASSLHRGQTNTEAFF	TGTGCCAGCAGCCTCCACCGAGGACAGACGAACACTGAAGCTTTCTTT